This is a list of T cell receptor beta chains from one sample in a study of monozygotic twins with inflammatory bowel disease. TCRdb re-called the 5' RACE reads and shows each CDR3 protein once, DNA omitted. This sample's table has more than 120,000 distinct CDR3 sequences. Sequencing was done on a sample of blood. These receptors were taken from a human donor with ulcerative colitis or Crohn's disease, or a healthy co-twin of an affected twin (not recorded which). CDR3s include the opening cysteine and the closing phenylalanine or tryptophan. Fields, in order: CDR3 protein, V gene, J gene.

CASSSPTEGIDEAFF	TRBV7-3	TRBJ1-1
CASWFGSSPLHF	TRBV6-1	TRBJ1-6
CASKLGYQETQYF	TRBV6-1	TRBJ2-5
CASSPTRTQGDYGYTF	TRBV7-6	TRBJ1-2
CASSQVGPYGYTF	TRBV3-1	TRBJ1-2
CASSGVVAYEQYF	TRBV5-6	TRBJ2-7
CASSLAGYTEAFF	TRBV27	TRBJ1-1
CASRRLYEQYF	TRBV28	TRBJ2-7
CASSMGDTYEQYF	TRBV19	TRBJ2-7
CASSLVTSFLGEQYF	TRBV7-2	TRBJ2-7
CASSFQGHAGELFF	TRBV7-9	TRBJ2-2
CASSGGYSTDTQYF	TRBV2	TRBJ2-3
CASSRMGSYNEQFF	TRBV7-2	TRBJ2-1
CASSLTGTGISYEQYF	TRBV6-5	TRBJ2-7
CATAQESYNSPLHF	TRBV19	TRBJ1-6
CASRWDESQPQHF	TRBV6-5	TRBJ1-5
CASSLFPESSGNTIYF	TRBV11-2	TRBJ1-3
CASRQSRSYEQYF	TRBV3-1	TRBJ2-7
CSEGTRRGTQYF	TRBV20-1	TRBJ2-5
CASSEILAADTQYF	TRBV2	TRBJ2-3
CASSRDSHQETQYF	TRBV12-3/TRBV12-4	TRBJ2-5
CASSLRTGATYEQYF	TRBV5-4	TRBJ2-7
CASSLAGQLNEQYF	TRBV7-2	TRBJ2-7
CASSAQGRSGETQYF	TRBV6-1	TRBJ2-5
CSASEGSSYEQYF	TRBV20-1	TRBJ2-7
CASSQDPSGATNEKLFF	TRBV4-2	TRBJ1-4
CASSVEEETQYF	TRBV9	TRBJ2-5
CASRRQEANYGYTF	TRBV6-2/TRBV6-3	TRBJ1-2
CASSVSHRSQPQHF	TRBV9	TRBJ1-5
CASSPAGQGPLYGYTF	TRBV18	TRBJ1-2
CASSSLPRTSGGNTGELFF	TRBV6-2/TRBV6-3	TRBJ2-2
CASSPRQGFYYGYTF	TRBV7-2	TRBJ1-2
CSARTGGPTDTQYF	TRBV20-1	TRBJ2-3
CASSELDGFHSPLHF	TRBV25-1	TRBJ1-6
CASSQEAGLSVYGYTF	TRBV4-3	TRBJ1-2
CASSQGQGGSYNEQFF	TRBV5-5	TRBJ2-1